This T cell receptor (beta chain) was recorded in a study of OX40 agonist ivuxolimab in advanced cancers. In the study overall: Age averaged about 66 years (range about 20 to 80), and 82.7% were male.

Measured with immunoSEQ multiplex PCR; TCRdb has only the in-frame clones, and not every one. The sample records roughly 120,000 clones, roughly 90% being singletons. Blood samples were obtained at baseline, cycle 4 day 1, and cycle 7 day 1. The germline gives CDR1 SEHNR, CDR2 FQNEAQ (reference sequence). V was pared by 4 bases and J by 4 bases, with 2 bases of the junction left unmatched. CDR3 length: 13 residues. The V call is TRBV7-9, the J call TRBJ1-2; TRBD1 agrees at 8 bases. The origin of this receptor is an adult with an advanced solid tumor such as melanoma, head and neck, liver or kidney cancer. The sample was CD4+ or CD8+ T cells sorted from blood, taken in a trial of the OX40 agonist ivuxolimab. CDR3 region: CASSSGQGYGYTF. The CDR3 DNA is TGTGCCAGCAGCTCAGGACAGGGCTATGGCTACACCTTC.